This TCR beta chain is drawn from a study of blood T cell repertoires in COVID-19. About the study: T cells, B-cell-depleted T cells, or PBMCs supplied cDNA or gDNA.

This clone was counted once. In germline, CDR1 is MGHRA, CDR2 YSYEKL. This CDR3 spans 14 amino acids. V shed 7 bases and J 9 bases; nucleotides not matched to a gene: 14. Per the authors' pipeline: From reference gene primer amplification, estimates of nucleated cell counts were derived. The protocol was immunoSEQ multiplex PCR, while the TCRdb copy is restricted to in-frame clones and leaves out a portion. The V and J calls and the clone size are those of that table, but D and trimming were determined from the DNA. The sample lists 150,000 to 200,000 clones, approximately 88% occurring once. The chain couples TRBV4-1 to TRBJ2-7; 8 bases fit TRBD1. The receptor's source is a human donor in a cohort sampled during active COVID-19. The specimen was peripheral blood. The CDR3 is CASTSGQGSGSQYF. The CDR3 DNA is TGCGCCAGCACCTCCGGACAGGGTTCGGGATCGCAGTACTTC.